This is a list of T cell receptor beta chains from one sample in a study of Ad26.COV2.S vaccination and SARS-CoV-2 variants. The method was immunoSEQ multiplex PCR; TCRdb's version includes in-frame clones alone and lacks a portion of them. The sample has some 350,000 clones; 92% are singletons. The input for sequencing was peripheral blood, taken after recovery from COVID-19. The source is a human donor who had recovered from COVID-19. CDR3s include the opening cysteine and the closing phenylalanine or tryptophan. A D gene is named only where the DNA matches it firmly. Rows give clone size only sometimes, using once, few, many, or a class for an expanded clone.

CASSQAMAGRETQYF,TGCGCCAGCAGCCAAGCCATGGCGGGTAGAGAGACCCAGTACTTC,TRBJ2-5,.,.,TRBV4-1
CASGQFPYEQYF,TGTGCCAGCGGACAGTTCCCCTACGAGCAGTACTTC,TRBJ2-7,.,.,TRBV2
CASSYVGGGEAFF,TGTGCCAGCAGTTACGTGGGGGGGGGCGAAGCTTTCTTT,TRBJ1-1,.,.,TRBV6-5
CAGSKYSDEQYF,TGTGCCGGGTCAAAATACTCGGACGAGCAGTACTTC,TRBJ2-7,.,.,TRBV7-9
CASSLAPDANNEQFF,TGTGCCAGCAGCTTGGCTCCCGACGCCAACAATGAGCAGTTCTTC,TRBJ2-1,.,.,TRBV5-4
CASSGGRETQYF,TGTGCCAGCAGTGGCGGAAGAGAGACCCAGTACTTC,TRBJ2-5,.,.,TRBV6-2/TRBV6-3
CASSDSQGVGYQPQHF,TGCGCCAGCAGTGACTCACAGGGAGTAGGTTATCAGCCCCAGCATTTT,TRBJ1-5,.,.,TRBV10-2
CASSSKWYTVDTEAFF,TGTGCCAGCAGCTCGAAGTGGTACACGGTTGACACTGAAGCTTTCTTT,TRBJ1-1,.,.,TRBV7-7
CAISEAQSGTASSYEQYF,TGTGCCATCAGTGAGGCGCAATCCGGGACGGCGAGCTCCTACGAGCAGTACTTC,TRBJ2-7,.,.,TRBV10-3
CASSGTFGDYGYTF,TGTGCCAGCAGTGGTACATTTGGGGACTATGGCTACACCTTC,TRBJ1-2,.,.,TRBV2
CASSLAPGLYEQYF,TGTGCCAGCAGCTTAGCCCCAGGGTTATACGAGCAGTACTTC,TRBJ2-7,.,.,TRBV7-9
CASRTNWARGQPQHF,TGTGCCAGCCGCACGAATTGGGCCAGAGGCCAGCCCCAGCATTTT,TRBJ1-5,.,.,TRBV2
CASSLAVNTEAFF,TGTGCCAGCAGCTTAGCGGTTAACACTGAAGCTTTCTTT,TRBJ1-1,.,.,TRBV13
CASSGRGSTDTQYF,TGTGCCAGCAGCGGGCGGGGATCCACAGATACGCAGTATTTT,TRBJ2-3,.,.,TRBV6-2/TRBV6-3
CASSYRGTSSYEQYF,TGTGCCAGCAGCTACCGGGGGACTAGCTCCTACGAGCAGTACTTC,TRBJ2-7,TRBD2,once,TRBV7-2
CASSIRPRDEQFF,TGTGCCAGCAGCATCCGGCCACGCGATGAGCAGTTCTTC,TRBJ2-1,.,.,TRBV3-1/TRBV3-2
CASRDRGGNSPLHF,TGTGCCAGTAGAGACAGGGGGGGCAATTCACCCCTCCACTTT,TRBJ1-6,TRBD1,.,TRBV19
CSGSSGTGTNYGYTF,TGCAGCGGGTCTTCCGGGACAGGGACAAACTATGGCTACACCTTC,TRBJ1-2,TRBD1,.,TRBV29-1
CASSVYGTPPQYF,TGTGCCAGCAGTGTCTACGGGACACCACCGCAGTACTTC,TRBJ2-7,.,.,TRBV2
CASSLGHSYEQYF,TGTGCCAGCAGCCTGGGGCATTCCTACGAGCAGTACTTC,TRBJ2-7,.,few,TRBV11-2
CSASLGVSYGYTF,TGCAGTGCTAGTTTGGGGGTGTCCTATGGCTACACCTTC,TRBJ1-2,.,.,TRBV20-1
CASSQDLGAVVQPQHF,TGCGCCAGCAGCCAAGATCTGGGGGCTGTTGTTCAGCCCCAGCATTTT,TRBJ1-5,.,.,TRBV4-1
CATSDSPGTGNGLNEQFF,TGTGCCACCAGTGACAGTCCCGGGACAGGGAACGGCCTAAATGAGCAGTTCTTC,TRBJ2-1,TRBD1,.,TRBV24-1
CASSLQGPSYEQYF,TGTGCCAGCAGCTTGCAGGGTCCCTCCTACGAGCAGTACTTC,TRBJ2-7,.,.,TRBV5-4
CASSRTGLGNQPQHF,TGCGCCAGCAGCCGGACAGGGTTAGGGAATCAGCCCCAGCATTTT,TRBJ1-5,TRBD1,.,TRBV4-1
CATSRGTGTDPIYF,TGTGCCACCAGCAGAGGGACAGGGACGGACCCCATATATTTT,TRBJ1-3,TRBD1,.,TRBV15
CASSQGETQYF,TGTGCCAGCAGTCAAGGAGAGACCCAGTACTTC,TRBJ2-5,.,.,TRBV12-3/TRBV12-4
CASSYKGVETQYF,TGTGCCAGCAGTTATAAGGGGGTAGAGACCCAGTACTTC,TRBJ2-5,.,.,TRBV6-5
CASSQDEGARTEAFF,TGCGCCAGCAGCCAAGACGAGGGGGCACGCACTGAAGCTTTCTTT,TRBJ1-1,TRBD1,.,TRBV4-1
CASSQGPGREPQHF,TGTGCCAGCAGCCAGGGTCCGGGGAGAGAGCCCCAGCATTTT,TRBJ1-5,.,.,TRBV3-1/TRBV3-2
CASSSTTFGAGNTIYF,TGTGCCAGCAGTTCCACGACATTTGGAGCGGGAAACACCATATATTTT,TRBJ1-3,.,few,TRBV6-5
CSVSLLDSYTEAFF,TGCAGCGTCTCCCTTCTGGACAGTTACACTGAAGCTTTCTTT,TRBJ1-1,.,.,TRBV29-1